The 32 T cell receptor beta chains listed next were all sequenced from one sample in a study of T cells expressing NK-cell markers. With the 5' RACE reads reprocessed, TCRdb shows one record per CDR3 protein and no DNA. The clone table shows 550,000 or so distinct CDR3 sequences, with the ten largest holding less than 4.5%. The material sequenced was blood T cells: a sorted CD56 or NKG2C T cell subset, CD4+ or CD8+ T cells, or bulk PBMC T cells (not recorded which). The origin of the receptors is a man aged 18 to 35 in good health.

The CDR3 loop is CASSSSGGYTF. V and J are TRBV12-3 or TRBV12-4 and TRBJ1-2. This CDR3 contains 11 residues.

This chain connects TRBV4-3 to TRBJ1-4. The CDR3 extends over 15 amino acids. In germline, CDR1 is LGHNA, CDR2 YSLEER. The CDR3 region is CASSQNWSPNEKLFF.

The V gene is TRBV5-1, the J gene TRBJ1-1; there is no DNA to check the TCRdb D call of TRBD1. The CDR3 runs to 14 residues. The germline V gene has CDR1 SGHRS and CDR2 YFSETQ. The CDR3 is CASFSDRGDTEAFF.

This chain joins TRBV20-1 and TRBJ1-5; no DNA is available, so the TRBD1 call from TCRdb remains unchecked. Per germline, CDR1 DFQATT and CDR2 SNEGSKA (reference sequence). CDR3 length equals 12 residues. The CDR3 is CSVNPQGQPQHF.

This chain connects TRBV6-1 to TRBJ2-3; TCRdb indicates TRBD2, and absent DNA this call remains unverified. The length of the CDR3 is 15 residues. Germline V gives CDR1 MNHNS, CDR2 SASEGT. CDR3 sequence: CASSGLAGFTDTQYF.

The V gene is TRBV20-1, the J gene TRBJ2-2; TCRdb's D gene call, TRBD1, goes unchecked for lack of DNA. The germline V gene has CDR1 DFQATT and CDR2 SNEGSKA (reference sequence). The CDR3 contains 13 residues. The CDR3 sequence is CSAPDPNTGELFF.

The rearrangement links TRBV4-2 to TRBJ2-7. The CDR3 covers 16 residues. Germline V lookup: CDR1 LGHNA, CDR2 YNFKEQ. The CDR3 region is CASSQGLGGNSYEQYF.

The gene calls are TRBV11-3 and TRBJ2-5; the TCRdb D gene call, TRBD1, has no DNA to confirm it. The CDR3 extends over 13 amino acids. Per the germline V gene, CDR1 is SGHNT and CDR2 is YENEEA. This chain's CDR3 is CASSSLSGETQYF.

The genes are TRBV5-4 and TRBJ2-3; there is no DNA to check the TCRdb D call of TRBD2. The CDR3 sequence is 16 residues long. Germline V gene lookup returns CDR1 SGHNT and CDR2 YYREEE (reference sequence). This CDR3 reads CASSLAASGSLDTQYF.

The chain is built from TRBV5-1 and TRBJ2-5; TCRdb picks TRBD1, but there is no DNA to check that call. This CDR3 contains 15 residues. Germline lookup yields CDR1 SGHRS and CDR2 YFSETQ. The CDR3 reads CASSLAGVEGETQYF.

The chain is built from TRBV5-6 and TRBJ2-3; with no DNA, the TCRdb D assignment of TRBD1 cannot be verified. Germline values: CDR1 SGHDT, CDR2 YYEEEE. CDR3 length equals 15 residues. The CDR3: CASSGDWGGTDTQYF.

The rearrangement joins TRBV19 to TRBJ2-1; TCRdb's assignment of TRBD2 cannot be checked, as there is no DNA. The CDR3 runs 16 residues. Per the germline V gene, CDR1 is LNHDA and CDR2 is SQIVND (reference sequence). The CDR3 region is CASSASGRVSYNEQFF.

This chain uses TRBV5-1 with TRBJ2-3; TCRdb calls TRBD1, which cannot be checked without DNA. The CDR3 is 14 residues long. Per the germline V gene, CDR1 is SGHRS and CDR2 is YFSETQ. The CDR3 spells CASSFLPGEDTQYF.

The rearrangement uses TRBV28 and TRBJ2-7; the D gene TCRdb calls, TRBD2, cannot be checked with no DNA. The CDR3 is made up of 12 amino acids. Looked up from germline, CDR1 is MDHEN and CDR2 is SYDVKM. CDR3 residues: CASGVRDWEQYF.

The chain recombines TRBV12-5 with TRBJ2-3; with no DNA, the TCRdb D assignment of TRBD1 cannot be verified. Germline CDR1 is LGHNT and CDR2 is FRNRAP. The CDR3 has 18 residues. The CDR3 is CASGLVPGDRVFADTQYF.

The V gene is TRBV15, the J gene TRBJ2-1; without DNA, the TCRdb call of TRBD1 cannot be checked. Germline CDR1 is LNHNV and CDR2 is YYDKDF (reference sequence). The CDR3 extends over 14 amino acids. The chain's CDR3 is CATSRYARDNEQFF.

The chain employs TRBV29-1 and TRBJ1-2. CDR1 is SQVTM and CDR2 is ANQGSEA in the germline V gene. The CDR3 has 13 amino acids. The CDR3 spells CSVAKGNDYGYTF.

The genes are TRBV5-5 and TRBJ1-1. The CDR3 consists of 12 residues. CDR1 and CDR2 from the germline V gene are SGHKS and YYEKEE (reference sequence). This CDR3 reads CASSFEPHEAFF.

This chain joins TRBV10-3 and TRBJ2-2; without DNA, the TCRdb call of TRBD2 cannot be checked. Germline V gene lookup returns CDR1 ENHRY and CDR2 SYGVKD. This CDR3 comprises 15 residues. The CDR3 reads CASATSGQYTGELFF.

The J gene is TRBJ2-1, the V gene TRBV7-9; no DNA is available, so the TRBD2 call from TCRdb remains unchecked. Germline CDR1 SEHNR, CDR2 FQNEAQ (reference sequence). The CDR3 extends over 15 amino acids. Here the CDR3 reads CASSVPGLAGGGQFF.

The CDR3 here is CASSLAQATGELFF. This rearrangement joins TRBV7-6 to TRBJ2-2. CDR3 length: 14 residues. Germline V gene sequence: CDR1 SGHVS, CDR2 FNYEAQ.

CDR3 in amino acids: CAISESWTRSNQPQHF. The V and J genes are TRBV10-3 and TRBJ1-5; absent DNA, TCRdb's TRBD1 call cannot be checked. Germline V CDR1 and CDR2: ENHRY, SYGVKD. The CDR3 runs 16 residues.

V usage is TRBV4-3 and J usage is TRBJ2-1; absent DNA, TCRdb's TRBD1 call cannot be checked. This CDR3 region has 19 residues. The germline V gene encodes CDR1 LGHNA and CDR2 YSLEER. CDR3 residues: CASSQLRDRVVTAYNEQFF.

J is TRBJ2-5 and V is TRBV12-3 or TRBV12-4; TCRdb gives TRBD1 as the D gene, but with no DNA this cannot be confirmed. The CDR3 extends over 14 amino acids. CDR3 sequence: CASLVGAYQETQYF.

The chain has TRBV29-1 and TRBJ2-3. Germline CDR1 reads SQVTM; CDR2 reads ANQGSEA. CDR3 size: 13 residues. The CDR3 protein is CSVLRTSADTQYF.

V gene TRBV3-1 combines with J gene TRBJ1-1. The CDR3 contains 15 residues. Germline V gene sequence: CDR1 LGHDT, CDR2 YNNKEL (reference sequence). The CDR3 protein is CASSQDLSGGTEAFF.

The chain is built from TRBV3-1 and TRBJ2-7; there is no DNA to check the TCRdb D call of TRBD2. The CDR3 spans 12 residues. CDR1 is LGHDT, CDR2 YNNKEL, per germline (reference sequence). This CDR3 is CASCGGKDEQYF.

The rearrangement joins TRBV18 to TRBJ1-1; the TCRdb call, TRBD1, lacks DNA for checking. This CDR3 has 16 residues. Germline-derived CDR1 and CDR2 are KGHSH and LQKENI. The CDR3 protein is CASSPNSQGPNTEAFF.

J is TRBJ2-1 and V is TRBV18; TCRdb returns TRBD2, unconfirmable since there is no DNA. The germline CDR1 and CDR2 sequences are KGHSH and LQKENI. The CDR3 has 15 amino acids. Here the CDR3 reads CASSQQSLRGSLEFF.

The J gene is TRBJ2-5, the V gene TRBV5-5. CDR1 and CDR2 (germline): SGHKS, YYEKEE (reference sequence). This CDR3 is 14 amino acids long. The CDR3 here is CASSLERVGETQYF.

The rearrangement joins TRBV7-9 to TRBJ2-7; TCRdb designates TRBD2, a call that cannot be tested without DNA. The CDR3 spans 15 residues. Germline CDR1 is SEHNR and CDR2 is FQNEAQ (reference sequence). The CDR3 loop reads CASSPPGGNAYEQYF.

This rearrangement joins TRBV27 to TRBJ2-1. The CDR3 sequence is 17 residues long. CDR1 and CDR2 from the germline V gene are MNHEY and SMNVEV (reference sequence). CDR3 amino acids: CASSFRITDSSYNEQFF.